The present T cell receptor beta chain was sequenced within a study of blood T cell repertoires in COVID-19. Study background: From the United States, Italy and Spain came samples of acute and convalescent COVID-19.

Only in-frame clones appear in the TCRdb table, and some are missing; sequencing was by immunoSEQ multiplex PCR. The sample holds 240,000 or so clones, 86% seen once. Looked up from germline, CDR1 is MNHEY and CDR2 is SVGAGI. The junction had 8 bases not matched to a gene; V was cut back by 4 bases and J by 5 bases. This CDR3 contains 16 residues. The TCR originated in a man older than 75 with acute or convalescent COVID-19. The rearrangement links TRBV6-5 to TRBJ2-2, with 9 bases lining up with TRBD1. Sequencing used peripheral blood. The CDR3 spells CASSSTGTGWTGELFF. The CDR3 DNA sequence: TGTGCCAGCAGTTCTACCGGGACAGGGTGGACCGGGGAGCTGTTTTTT.